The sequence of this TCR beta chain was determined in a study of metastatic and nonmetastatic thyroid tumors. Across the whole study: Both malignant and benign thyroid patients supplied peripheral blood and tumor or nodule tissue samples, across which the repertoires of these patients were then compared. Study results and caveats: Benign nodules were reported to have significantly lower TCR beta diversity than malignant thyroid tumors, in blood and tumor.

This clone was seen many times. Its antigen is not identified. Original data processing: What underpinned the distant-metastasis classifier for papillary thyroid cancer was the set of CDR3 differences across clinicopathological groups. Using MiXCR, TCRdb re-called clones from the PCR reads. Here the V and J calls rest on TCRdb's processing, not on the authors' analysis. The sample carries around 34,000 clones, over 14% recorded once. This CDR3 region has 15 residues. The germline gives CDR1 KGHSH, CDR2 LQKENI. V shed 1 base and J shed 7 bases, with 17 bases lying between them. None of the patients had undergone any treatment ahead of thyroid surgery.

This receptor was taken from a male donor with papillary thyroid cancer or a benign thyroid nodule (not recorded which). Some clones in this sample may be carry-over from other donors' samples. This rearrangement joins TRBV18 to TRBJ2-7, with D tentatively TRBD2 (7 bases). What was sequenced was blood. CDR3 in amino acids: CASSPRGGRGEEQYF. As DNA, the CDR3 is TGTGCCAGCTCACCACGGGGGGGCCGGGGAGAAGAGCAGTACTTC.